This T cell receptor beta chain was profiled in a study of CD8 T cells in Susac syndrome. The germline V gene has CDR1 SGDLS and CDR2 YYNGEE. The CDR3 spans 15 residues. Losses at the gene ends were 4 bases for V and 5 bases for J; bases not matched to a gene: 8. The authors reverse transcribed roughly 0.5 to 1 ug RNA with random hexamers. Using its own MiXCR run on the immunoSEQ multiplex PCR reads, TCRdb lists one record per CDR3 protein. This table holds 40,000 to 55,000 distinct CDR3 sequences, 93% found once. Sample: CD8+ T cells from PBMCs. The sequence derives from a human donor with multiple sclerosis. J is TRBJ2-7 and V is TRBV9; 11 bases agree with TRBD2. CDR3 protein: CASSPLSGGANEQYF. The CDR3 region has the DNA TGTGCCAGCAGCCCCCTTAGCGGGGGGGCGAACGAGCAGTACTTC.